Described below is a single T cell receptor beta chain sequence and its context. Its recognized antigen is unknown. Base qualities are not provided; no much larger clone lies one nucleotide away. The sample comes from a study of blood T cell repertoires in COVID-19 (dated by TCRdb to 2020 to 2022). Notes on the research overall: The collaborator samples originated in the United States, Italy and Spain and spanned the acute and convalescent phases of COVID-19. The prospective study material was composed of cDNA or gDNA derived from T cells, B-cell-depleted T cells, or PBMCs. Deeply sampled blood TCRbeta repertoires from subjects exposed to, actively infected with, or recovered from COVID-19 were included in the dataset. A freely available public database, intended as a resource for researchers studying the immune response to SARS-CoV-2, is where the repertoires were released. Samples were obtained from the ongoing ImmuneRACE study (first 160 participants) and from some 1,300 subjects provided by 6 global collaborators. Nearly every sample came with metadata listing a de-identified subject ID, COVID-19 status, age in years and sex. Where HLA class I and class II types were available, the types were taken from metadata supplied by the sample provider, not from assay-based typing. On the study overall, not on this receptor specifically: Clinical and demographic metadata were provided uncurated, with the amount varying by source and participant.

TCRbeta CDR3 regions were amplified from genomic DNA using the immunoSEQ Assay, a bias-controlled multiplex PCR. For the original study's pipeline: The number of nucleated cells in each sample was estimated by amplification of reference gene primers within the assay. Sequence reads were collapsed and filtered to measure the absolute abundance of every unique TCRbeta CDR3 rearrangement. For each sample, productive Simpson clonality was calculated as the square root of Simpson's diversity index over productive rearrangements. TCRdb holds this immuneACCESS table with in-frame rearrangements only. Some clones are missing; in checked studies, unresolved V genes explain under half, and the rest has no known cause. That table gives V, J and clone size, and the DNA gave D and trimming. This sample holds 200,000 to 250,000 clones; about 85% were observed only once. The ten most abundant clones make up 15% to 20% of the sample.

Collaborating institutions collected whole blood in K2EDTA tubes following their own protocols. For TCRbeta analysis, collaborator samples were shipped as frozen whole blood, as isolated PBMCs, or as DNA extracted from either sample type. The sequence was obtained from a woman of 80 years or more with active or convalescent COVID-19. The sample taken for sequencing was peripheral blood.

The CDR3: CASSLDLQGSEKLFF. The nucleotide sequence reads as follows: TGTGCCAGCAGCTTAGATCTCCAGGGTAGTGAAAAACTGTTTTTT. The rearranged segments are TRBV11-2 and TRBJ1-4; TRBD1 is a possible D gene, resting on 5 matching bases. The CDR3 runs 15 residues from the cysteine to the phenylalanine. Only the CDR3 DNA is retained, 45 bases long and in frame from the first base. Trimming takes 0 bases from V and 7 bases from J, and the germline ends sit 12 bases apart. The germline V gene provides CDR1 SGHAT and CDR2 FQNNGV.